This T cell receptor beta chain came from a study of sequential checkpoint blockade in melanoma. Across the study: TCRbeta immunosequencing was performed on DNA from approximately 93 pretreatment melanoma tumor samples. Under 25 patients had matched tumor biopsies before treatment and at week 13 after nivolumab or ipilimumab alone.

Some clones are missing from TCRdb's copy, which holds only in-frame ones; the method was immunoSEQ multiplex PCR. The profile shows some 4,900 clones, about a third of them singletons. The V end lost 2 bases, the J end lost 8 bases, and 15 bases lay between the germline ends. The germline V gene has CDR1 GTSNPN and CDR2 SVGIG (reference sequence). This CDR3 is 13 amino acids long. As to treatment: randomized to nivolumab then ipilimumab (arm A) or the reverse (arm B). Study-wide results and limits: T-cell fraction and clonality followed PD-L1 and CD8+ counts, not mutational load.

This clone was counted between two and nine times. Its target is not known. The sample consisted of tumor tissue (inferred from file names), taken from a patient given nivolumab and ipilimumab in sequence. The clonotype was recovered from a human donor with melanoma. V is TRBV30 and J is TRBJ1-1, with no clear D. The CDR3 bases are TGTGCCTGGAGTTCCCCCTTCTTGACAGAAGCTTTCTTT. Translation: CAWSSPFLTEAFF.